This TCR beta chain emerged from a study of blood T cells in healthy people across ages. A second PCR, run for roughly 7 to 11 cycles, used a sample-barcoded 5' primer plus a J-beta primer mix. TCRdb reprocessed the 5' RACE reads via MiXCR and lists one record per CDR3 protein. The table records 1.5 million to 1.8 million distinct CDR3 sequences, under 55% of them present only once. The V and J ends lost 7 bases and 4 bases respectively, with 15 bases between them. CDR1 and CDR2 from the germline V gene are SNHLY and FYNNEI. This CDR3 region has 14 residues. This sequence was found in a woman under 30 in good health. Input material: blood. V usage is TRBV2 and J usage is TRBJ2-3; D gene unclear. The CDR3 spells CASTKDLSPDTQYF. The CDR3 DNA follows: TGTGCCAGCACCAAGGACCTCTCACCAGATACGCAGTATTTT.